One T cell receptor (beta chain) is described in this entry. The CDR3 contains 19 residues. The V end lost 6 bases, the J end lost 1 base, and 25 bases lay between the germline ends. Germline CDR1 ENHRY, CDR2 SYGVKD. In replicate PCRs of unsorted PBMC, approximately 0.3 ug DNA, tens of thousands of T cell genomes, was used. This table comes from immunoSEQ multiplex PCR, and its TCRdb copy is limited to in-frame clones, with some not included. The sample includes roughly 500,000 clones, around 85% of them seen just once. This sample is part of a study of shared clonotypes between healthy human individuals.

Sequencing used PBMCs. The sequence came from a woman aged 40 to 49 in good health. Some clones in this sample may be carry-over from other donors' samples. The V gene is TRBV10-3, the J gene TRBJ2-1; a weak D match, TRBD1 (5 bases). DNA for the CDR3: TGTGCCATCAGCCTACTAATTCAGGGATCGGTTCTGTCCTACAATGAGCAGTTCTTC. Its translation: CAISLLIQGSVLSYNEQFF.